These T cell receptor beta chains were read from a single sample in a study of T cell responses to AZD1222 COVID-19 vaccine. The method was immunoSEQ multiplex PCR; TCRdb's version includes in-frame clones alone and lacks a portion of them. The sample has 180,000 or so clones, about 90% seen once; the top ten hold approximately 8%. The specimen was peripheral blood, collected on day 0 of AZD1222 vaccination. These receptors were collected from an adult in good health. CDR3s include the opening cysteine and the closing phenylalanine or tryptophan.

CDR3	V	J	length
CASRRLAGAPGELFF	TRBV2	TRBJ2-2	15
CAISESSSSYRTTDTQYF	TRBV10-3	TRBJ2-3	18
CASRDKFATNEKLFF	TRBV5-1	TRBJ1-4	15
CASSTKGQREQYF	TRBV5-4	TRBJ2-7	13
CATSDSGTSLLDNEQFF	TRBV24-1	TRBJ2-1	17
CASSQIAGGPHEQFF	TRBV3-1/TRBV3-2	TRBJ2-1	15
CASSLGGAGNTIYF	TRBV5-1	TRBJ1-3	14
CASSQGLYEQYF	TRBV3-1/TRBV3-2	TRBJ2-7	12
CASSLSLPGTGELFF	TRBV7-9	TRBJ2-2	15
CATSRGRQQETQYF	TRBV15	TRBJ2-5	14
CASSYPGTATNEKLFF	TRBV6-5	TRBJ1-4	16
CASSLWRPLPSYNEQFF	TRBV7-2	TRBJ2-1	17
CASSVESSTDTQYF	TRBV9	TRBJ2-3	14
CASQPAGLDYGYTF	TRBV6-5	TRBJ1-2	14
CASSDEAGAEEQYF	TRBV2	TRBJ2-7	14
CSANRFGYTF	TRBV20-1	TRBJ1-2	10
CTSSQDPRRGQGGSPLHF	TRBV1	TRBJ1-6	18
CASSDGFYSNQPQHF	TRBV2	TRBJ1-5	15
CASSSTGGAPNEQYF	TRBV5-1	TRBJ2-7	15
CASSRRTGINEKLFF	TRBV2	TRBJ1-4	15
CASNWGGSNTEAFF	TRBV7-2	TRBJ1-1	14
CATNDGLTDTQYF	TRBV24-1	TRBJ2-3	13
CASSRGPRGVHNEQFF	TRBV11-3	TRBJ2-1	16
CASSPKTGTGSPLHF	TRBV3-1/TRBV3-2	TRBJ1-6	15
CASSPGGVAKNIQYF	TRBV18	TRBJ2-4	15
CASSLVQISEQFF	TRBV5-4	TRBJ2-1	13
CASSVIHRYGYTF	TRBV9	TRBJ1-2	13
CASSSKTVQDTF	TRBV5-6	TRBJ1-2	12
CASSQGDRGNYGYTF	TRBV16	TRBJ1-2	15
CASSPTHRDASYEQYF	TRBV4-1	TRBJ2-7	16
CASSSGQRSGGGFEDTQYF	TRBV11-3	TRBJ2-3	19
CASSPGGLGYGYTF	TRBV5-1	TRBJ1-2	14
CASSYDRENQPQHF	TRBV6-6	TRBJ1-5	14
CASTYRGVRYPLHF	TRBV5-5	TRBJ1-6	14
CASSKTVMNTGELFF	TRBV5-1	TRBJ2-2	15
CASSTSGGSAYEQYF	TRBV28	TRBJ2-7	15
CAWSVSSPLHF	TRBV30	TRBJ1-6	11
CASSTSLGGTGANVLTF	TRBV19	TRBJ2-6	17
CASSLLGSAGYTF	TRBV5-6	TRBJ1-2	13
CASSFPEGNSDSYEQYF	TRBV7-8	TRBJ2-7	17
CASSSLPGEQFF	TRBV7-9	TRBJ2-1	12
CASSLGRRAGVGYTF	TRBV7-2	TRBJ1-2	15
CASSLFVSPSEAFF	TRBV7-2	TRBJ1-1	14
CASSLRAPGLAGGPGTQYF	TRBV7-2	TRBJ2-3	19
CASEGRENGYTF	TRBV6-5	TRBJ1-2	12
CASSLGDGTEAFF	TRBV5-1	TRBJ1-1	13
CASSPGREGYEQYF	TRBV3-1/TRBV3-2	TRBJ2-7	14
CASRDRVNQPQHF	TRBV12-3/TRBV12-4	TRBJ1-5	13
CASSSHWGYNEKLFF	TRBV7-8	TRBJ1-4	15
CASSQDGHYGYTF	TRBV4-1	TRBJ1-2	13
CASSGRTGIVYEQYF	TRBV5-1	TRBJ2-7	15
CASSPPGQGKETQYF	TRBV18	TRBJ2-5	15
CASSLVAGYEQYF	TRBV7-2	TRBJ2-7	13
CASSSTGGYNEQFF	TRBV19	TRBJ2-1	14
CASSVQEQPYGYTF	TRBV9	TRBJ1-2	14
CASSATLGQPQHF	TRBV7-3	TRBJ1-5	13
CASSSEAASTDTQYF	TRBV7-3	TRBJ2-3	15
CSVPDGGTGVGIQYF	TRBV29-1	TRBJ2-4	15
CASSQRGPEKLFF	TRBV4-1	TRBJ1-4	13